This T cell receptor (beta chain) was identified during a study of PD-1 blockade in classical Hodgkin lymphoma. Study-wide findings and caveats: Nothing has yet pinned down what causes the repertoire differences, possibly disease activity or prior therapy.

The protocol was immunoSEQ multiplex PCR, while the TCRdb copy is restricted to in-frame clones and leaves out a portion. The profile shows about 7,500 clones, about nine tenths of them singletons. Turning to this clone: What it recognizes is unknown. A read error may produce the germline difference seen at one junction end.

All trial patients relapsed after autologous stem cell transplantation. CD4+ T cells were purified from thawed PBMCs by negative selection. The receptor was derived from a human donor with classical Hodgkin lymphoma. The material sequenced was CD4+ T cells from blood, taken at baseline.

CDR3 sequence reads: CASSLYSNYTF. CDR3 DNA sequence: TGTGCCAGCAGTTTATACAGCAATTATACTTTT. This chain connects TRBV28 to TRBJ2-3; D gene uncertain. Per germline, CDR1 MDHEN and CDR2 SYDVKM. The CDR3 is made up of 11 amino acids.